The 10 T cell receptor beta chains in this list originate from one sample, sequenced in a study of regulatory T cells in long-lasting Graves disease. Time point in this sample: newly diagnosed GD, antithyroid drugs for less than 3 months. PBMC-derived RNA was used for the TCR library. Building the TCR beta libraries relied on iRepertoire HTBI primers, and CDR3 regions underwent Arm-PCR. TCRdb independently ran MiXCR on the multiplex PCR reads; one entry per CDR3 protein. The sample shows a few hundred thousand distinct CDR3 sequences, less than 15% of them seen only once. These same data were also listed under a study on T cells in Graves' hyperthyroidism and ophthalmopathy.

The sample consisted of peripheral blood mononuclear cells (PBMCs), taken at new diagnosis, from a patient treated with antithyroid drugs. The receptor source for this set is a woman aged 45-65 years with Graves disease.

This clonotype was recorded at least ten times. CDR3: CASRQGYSGMNTGELFF. CDR3 DNA sequence: TGTGCCAGCAGACAGGGGTATAGCGGCATGAACACCGGGGAGCTGTTTTTT. The chain links TRBV6-1 to TRBJ2-2; tentatively, D is TRBD1 (7 bases). Trimming left V 6 bases short and J 1 base short, with 18 bases between. In germline, CDR1 is MNHNS, CDR2 SASEGT. This CDR3 comprises 17 residues.

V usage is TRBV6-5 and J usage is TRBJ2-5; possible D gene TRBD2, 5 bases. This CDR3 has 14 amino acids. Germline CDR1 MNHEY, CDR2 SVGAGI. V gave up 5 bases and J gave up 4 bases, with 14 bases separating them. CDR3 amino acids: CASSHTSIRETQYF. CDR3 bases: TGTGCCAGCAGTCACACTAGTATTAGAGAGACCCAGTACTTC.

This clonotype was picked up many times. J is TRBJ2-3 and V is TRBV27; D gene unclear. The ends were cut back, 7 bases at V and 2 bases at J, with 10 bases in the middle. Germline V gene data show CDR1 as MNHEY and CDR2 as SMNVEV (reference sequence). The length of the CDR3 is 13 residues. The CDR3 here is CASNHGSTDTQYF. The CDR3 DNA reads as TGTGCCAGCAACCACGGCTCCACAGATACGCAGTATTTT.

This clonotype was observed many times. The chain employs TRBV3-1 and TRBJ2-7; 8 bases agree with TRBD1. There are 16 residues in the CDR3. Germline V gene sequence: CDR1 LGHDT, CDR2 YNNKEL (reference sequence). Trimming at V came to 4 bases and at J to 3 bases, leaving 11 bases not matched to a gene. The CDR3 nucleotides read TGTGCCAGCAGCCCCGATATTACCGGACAGGGCTACGAGCAGTACTTC. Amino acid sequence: CASSPDITGQGYEQYF.

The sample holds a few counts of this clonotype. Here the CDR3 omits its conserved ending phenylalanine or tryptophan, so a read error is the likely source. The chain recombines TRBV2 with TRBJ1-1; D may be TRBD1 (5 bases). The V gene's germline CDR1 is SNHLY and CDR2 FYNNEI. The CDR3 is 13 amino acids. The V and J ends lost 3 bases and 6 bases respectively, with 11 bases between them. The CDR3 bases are TGTGCCAGCAGTGACTGGGGGAAGCCTGAAGCTTTCTCT. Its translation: CASSDWGKPEAFS.

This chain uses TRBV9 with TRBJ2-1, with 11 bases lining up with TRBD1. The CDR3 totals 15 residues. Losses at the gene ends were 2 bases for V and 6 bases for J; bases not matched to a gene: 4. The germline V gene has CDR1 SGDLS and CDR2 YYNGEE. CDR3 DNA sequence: TGTGCCAGCAGCGTTGGACAGGGGGCGGGCAATGAGCAGTTCTTC. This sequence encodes CASSVGQGAGNEQFF.

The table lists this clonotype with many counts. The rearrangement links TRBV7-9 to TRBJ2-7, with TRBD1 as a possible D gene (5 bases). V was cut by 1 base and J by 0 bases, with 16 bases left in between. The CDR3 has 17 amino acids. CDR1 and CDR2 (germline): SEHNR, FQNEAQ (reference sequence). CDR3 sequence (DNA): TGTGCCAGCAGCTTAGGAAGGGGCGGCGGCAGCTCCTACGAGCAGTACTTC. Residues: CASSLGRGGGSSYEQYF.

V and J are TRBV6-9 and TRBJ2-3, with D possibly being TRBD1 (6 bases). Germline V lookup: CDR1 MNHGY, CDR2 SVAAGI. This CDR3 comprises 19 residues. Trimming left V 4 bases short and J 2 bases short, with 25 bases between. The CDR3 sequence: CASSSRTDLRALNTDTQYF. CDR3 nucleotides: TGTGCCAGCAGTTCCCGGACAGACTTGAGGGCCCTGAACACAGATACGCAGTATTTT.

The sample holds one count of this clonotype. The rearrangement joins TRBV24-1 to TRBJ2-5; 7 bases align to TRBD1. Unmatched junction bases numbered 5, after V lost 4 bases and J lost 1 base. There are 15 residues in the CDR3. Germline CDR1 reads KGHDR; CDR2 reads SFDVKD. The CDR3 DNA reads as TGTGCCACCAGTGAACCCCAGGGGGTCCAAGAGACCCAGTACTTC. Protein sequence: CATSEPQGVQETQYF.

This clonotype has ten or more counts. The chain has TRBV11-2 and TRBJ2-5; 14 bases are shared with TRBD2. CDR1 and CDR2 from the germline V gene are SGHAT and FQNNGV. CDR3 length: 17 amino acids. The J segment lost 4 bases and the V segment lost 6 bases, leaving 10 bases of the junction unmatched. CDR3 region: CASSPPGLAGVGETQYF. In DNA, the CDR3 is TGTGCCAGCAGTCCACCGGGACTAGCGGGAGTGGGAGAGACCCAGTACTTC.